This entry lists 29 T cell receptor beta chains sequenced from one sample in a study of shared clonotypes between healthy human individuals. Clones were read by immunoSEQ multiplex PCR, and TCRdb kept only the in-frame ones, dropping some. The table lists hundreds of thousands of clones, 60% to 75% of them singletons. The sequenced material came from memory CD4+ T cells sorted from blood. Specified subset: CD45RA-negative fraction. These receptors all come from a woman aged 25 to 39 in good health.

The chain recombines TRBV6-1 with TRBJ2-2; 7 nucleotides line up with TRBD1. The CDR3 is 13 residues long. V gave up 4 bases and J gave up 7 bases; unmatched junction bases: 3. Germline CDR1 and CDR2: MNHNS and SASEGT. The CDR3 is CASSGQGGGELFF. CDR3 in DNA: TGTGCCAGCAGTGGACAGGGCGGCGGGGAGCTGTTTTTT.

The rearrangement uses TRBV6-1 and TRBJ1-2; no firm D call. From germline, CDR1 is MNHNS and CDR2 SASEGT. There are 12 residues in the CDR3. Trimming shortened V by 2 bases and J by 7 bases, and 8 bases separated the two germline ends. The CDR3 loop is CASSEINRGYTF. Written as DNA, the CDR3 is TGTGCCAGCAGTGAAATCAACCGTGGCTACACCTTC.

This chain links TRBV6-1 with TRBJ1-5; 7 positions agree with TRBD1. Germline-derived CDR1 and CDR2 are MNHNS and SASEGT. This CDR3 has 15 amino acids. V lost 2 bases and J lost 2; bases outside the gene matches: 3. CDR3 protein: CASSETGEGNQPQHF. The CDR3 DNA sequence: TGTGCCAGCAGTGAAACAGGGGAGGGCAATCAGCCCCAGCATTTT.

Only one count was recorded for this clone. V usage is TRBV6-5 and J usage is TRBJ1-1; possibly TRBD1 for D (5 bases). The CDR3 is made up of 15 amino acids. The germline V and J ends were trimmed by 2 bases and 5 bases, with 15 bases remaining between them. CDR1 is MNHEY, CDR2 SVGAGI, per germline. CDR3 sequence: CASSYTRRGGTEAFF. Written as DNA, the CDR3 is TGTGCCAGCAGTTACACCCGTCGGGGGGGTACTGAAGCTTTCTTT.

This clone appeared once. This chain joins TRBV11-2 and TRBJ2-3, with 15 bases identical to TRBD2. J lost 5 bases, V lost 1 base, and 10 bases had no gene match. The CDR3 runs to 19 residues. Germline V gives CDR1 SGHAT, CDR2 FQNNGV. The chain's CDR3 is CASSLARTSGRARGDTQYF. The DNA for the CDR3 is TGTGCCAGCAGCTTAGCCCGGACTAGCGGGAGGGCCCGGGGAGATACGCAGTATTTT.

The gene calls are TRBV4-1 and TRBJ1-2; no reliable D call. The CDR3 totals 11 residues. Trimming took off 3 bases at V and 1 base at J, with 0 bases between the two ends. Germline V CDR1 and CDR2: MGHRA, YSYEKL. CDR3 residues: CASSHNYGYTF. The CDR3 bases are TGCGCCAGCAGCCATAACTATGGCTACACCTTC.

V gene TRBV27 combines with J gene TRBJ2-1; D could derive from TRBD1 or TRBD2 (5 bases each). The CDR3 is 14 residues long. The V end was cut by 5 bases, the J end by 6 bases, with 14 bases between. Germline values: CDR1 MNHEY, CDR2 SMNVEV (reference sequence). CDR3 DNA: TGTGCCAGCAGTCCGAACGTCGGGGCCAATGAGCAGTTCTTC. It specifies CASSPNVGANEQFF.

The chain combines TRBV4-1 with TRBJ2-5; 9 nucleotides line up with TRBD1. The V and J ends lost 0 bases and 9 bases, in that order; junction bases with no gene match: 11. Germline values: CDR1 MGHRA, CDR2 YSYEKL. The CDR3 extends over 16 amino acids. CDR3 coding DNA: TGCGCCAGCAGCCAAGAGGAAGGGACAGGGTTCGAGGCCCAGTACTTC. This gives the protein CASSQEEGTGFEAQYF.

J is TRBJ2-2 and V is TRBV4-2; possibly TRBD1 or TRBD2 for D (5 bases each). The germline V gene encodes CDR1 LGHNA and CDR2 YNFKEQ. This CDR3 has 14 amino acids. V was cut by 7 bases and J by 1 base, with 10 bases left in between. The CDR3 here is CASTRGGNTGELFF. Written as DNA, the CDR3 is TGTGCCAGCACCCGTGGGGGGAACACCGGGGAGCTGTTTTTT.

This clone has a handful of counts. This chain connects TRBV28 to TRBJ2-4; TRBD1 might be the D (5 bases). The V gene's germline CDR1 is MDHEN and CDR2 SYDVKM. V shed 5 bases and J shed 0 bases, with 11 bases lying between them. This CDR3 has 15 residues. The CDR3 sequence: CASSARQLAKNIQYF. CDR3 DNA: TGTGCCAGCAGTGCTAGACAGCTAGCCAAAAACATTCAGTACTTC.

The chain carries TRBV6-1 and TRBJ1-3; 7 positions match TRBD1. The V and J ends lost 7 bases and 0 bases, in that order; junction bases with no gene match: 6. CDR1 and CDR2 (germline): MNHNS, SASEGT. This CDR3 region has 15 residues. In nucleotides, the CDR3 is TGTGCCAGCAAGACAGGGACCAGCTCTGGAAACACCATATATTTT. Translated, it gives CASKTGTSSGNTIYF.

The rearrangement links TRBV9 to TRBJ2-3, with 10 bases identical to TRBD2. The germline V gene encodes CDR1 SGDLS and CDR2 YYNGEE. The CDR3 consists of 16 residues. The ends lost 3 bases at V and 3 bases at J; junction bases unmatched: 7. The CDR3 nucleotides are TGTGCCAGCAGCGCCTTGGCTAGCGGGAGTACAGATACGCAGTATTTT. Its protein is CASSALASGSTDTQYF.

As concerns this clone: This may arise from a read error, as a much more abundant clone is one base away. The J gene is TRBJ2-7, the V gene TRBV25-1; either TRBD1 or TRBD2 may fit D (6 bases each). V lost 6 bases and J lost 3, with 24 bases in between. The CDR3 loop spans 17 amino acids. Germline V lookup: CDR1 MGHDK, CDR2 SYGVNS. The CDR3 bases are TGTGCCAGCAGGGGGGGCAGCGGGTGGGGGACCTACTACGAGCAGTACTTC. Its protein product is CASRGGSGWGTYYEQYF.

V gene TRBV2 combines with J gene TRBJ1-4, with D perhaps TRBD1 (5 bases). This CDR3 is built from 15 residues. Germline CDR1 and CDR2: SNHLY and FYNNEI. Trimming took off 5 bases at V and 2 bases at J, with 12 bases between the two ends. The DNA of the CDR3 is TGTGCCAGCAGTCCCCAGGGAAGGACTAATGAAAAACTGTTTTTT. This codes for CASSPQGRTNEKLFF.

The chain employs TRBV27 and TRBJ1-5, with TRBD1 as a possible D gene (5 bases). With 6 bases removed from V and 4 bases from J, the gap between germline ends came to 22 bases. This CDR3 comprises 17 residues. Germline V CDR1 and CDR2: MNHEY, SMNVEV (reference sequence). CDR3: CASRSSLRGRRNQPQHF. The CDR3 DNA reads as TGTGCCAGCAGGTCTTCCCTGCGGGGACGTAGAAATCAGCCCCAGCATTTT.

With regard to this clone: The junction departs from germline at one end; a sequencing error may be responsible. The CDR3 DNA sequence: TGTGCCAGCAGCCTGCTAAGGTCTGAGGCTTTCTTT. Translated: CASSLLRSEAFF. V usage is TRBV27 and J usage is TRBJ1-1, with no clear D. Germline values: CDR1 MNHEY, CDR2 SMNVEV (reference sequence). This CDR3 contains 12 residues.

V usage is TRBV15 and J usage is TRBJ2-7, with 7 bases matching TRBD1. This CDR3 has 16 residues. Looked up from germline, CDR1 is LNHNV and CDR2 is YYDKDF (reference sequence). V was clipped by 1 base and J by 6 bases; unmatched bases: 12. In DNA, the CDR3 is TGTGCCACCAGCAGAGGACAGGGACAAGCGACAGGCGAGCAGTACTTC. It codes for CATSRGQGQATGEQYF.

This rearrangement joins TRBV25-1 to TRBJ1-6; D uncertain. Germline V gene data show CDR1 as MGHDK and CDR2 as SYGVNS. This CDR3 has 15 amino acids. The V end lost 7 bases, the J end lost 7 bases, and 17 bases lay between the germline ends. The chain's CDR3 is CASTRAGRPNSPLHF. The CDR3 coding sequence is TGTGCCAGCACCCGCGCGGGGAGACCGAATTCACCCCTCCACTTT.

This clone was counted a few times. Additional DNA sequences in this sample encode the identical CDR3. The rearrangement links TRBV19 to TRBJ2-2, with D tentatively TRBD1 or TRBD2 (6 bases each). V was pared by 3 bases and J by 2 bases, with 10 bases between. Germline lookup yields CDR1 LNHDA and CDR2 SQIVND (reference sequence). This CDR3 is built from 15 residues. The chain's CDR3 is CASSIGGTNTGELFF. The CDR3 bases are TGTGCCAGTAGTATCGGAGGGACAAACACCGGGGAGCTGTTTTTT.

For the CDR3, the DNA is TGCGCCAGCAGCTATGGGACAGGGGAGTACGAGCAGTACTTC. It is translated as CASSYGTGEYEQYF. The chain combines TRBV5-1 with TRBJ2-7; TRBD1 matches at 10 bases. Germline V lookup: CDR1 SGHRS, CDR2 YFSETQ. This CDR3 has 14 amino acids. V shed 3 bases, J shed 4 bases, and the junction held 4 bases outside the gene matches.

As for this clone: It is unclear where the CDR3 begins or ends on the DNA, so no DNA is shown, and the CDR3 is as TCRdb lists it. V and J are TRBV29-1 and TRBJ2-5; the table's D call of TRBD2 was not tested on the DNA. A total of 11 residues make up the CDR3, ends included. Germline loops: CDR1 SQVTM, CDR2 ANQGSEA. This CDR3 is CSVVGAGTSHF.

This chain connects TRBV2 to TRBJ1-3; D not resolved. The CDR3 covers 15 residues. The V end was cut by 8 bases, the J end by 3 bases, with 17 bases between. Germline assignment: CDR1 SNHLY and CDR2 FYNNEI. DNA of the CDR3: TGTGCCAGCGGCACGAGGGAAAGGGATGGAAACACCATATATTTT. Residues: CASGTRERDGNTIYF.

This chain uses TRBV4-2 with TRBJ1-5; no clear D. The V gene lost 3 bases and the J gene lost 0 bases, with 9 bases spanning the gap. CDR1 LGHNA and CDR2 YNFKEQ come from the germline V gene. This CDR3 is 15 amino acids long. CDR3 in amino acids: CASSQDGNSNQPQHF. DNA for the CDR3: TGTGCCAGCAGCCAGGACGGGAATAGCAATCAGCCCCAGCATTTT.

A few counts support this clone. This sequence joins TRBV28 and TRBJ1-1; 8 positions agree with TRBD1. This CDR3 contains 13 residues. J was trimmed by 8 bases and V by 6 bases; bases with no gene match: 8. From germline, CDR1 is MDHEN and CDR2 SYDVKM. CDR3 nucleotide sequence: TGTGCCAGCAGCTCGGGACAGGTCGCGGAAGCTTTCTTT. Protein: CASSSGQVAEAFF.

The chain has TRBV5-1 and TRBJ2-1; 7 bases line up with TRBD2. Germline values: CDR1 SGHRS, CDR2 YFSETQ. The CDR3 is made up of 14 amino acids. The junction had 8 bases not matched to a gene; V was cut back by 0 bases and J by 11 bases. The CDR3 coding sequence is TGCGCCAGCAGCTTGGAGCGGGGTAATAGTCAGCAGTTCTTC. This translates into CASSLERGNSQQFF.

V gene TRBV6-5 combines with J gene TRBJ1-1, with TRBD1 as a possible D gene (5 bases). The CDR3 sequence is 12 residues long. CDR1 MNHEY and CDR2 SVGAGI come from the germline V gene. Trimming left V 4 bases short and J 8 bases short, with 11 bases between. The CDR3 is CASSSGPGEAFF. The CDR3 nucleotides read TGTGCCAGCAGTTCCGGGCCAGGGGAAGCTTTCTTT.

The chain is built from TRBV11-2 and TRBJ1-5, with TRBD1 matching 7 bases. The CDR3 is 13 residues long. CDR1 and CDR2 (germline): SGHAT, FQNNGV. V was clipped by 0 bases and J by 8 bases; unmatched bases: 1. The CDR3 region has the DNA TGTGCCAGCAGCTTAGATCAGGGGGAGCCCCAGCATTTT. Protein: CASSLDQGEPQHF.

This clone has a handful of counts. The chain recombines TRBV7-3 with TRBJ2-2; unclear D gene. V lost 0 bases, J lost 7 bases, and 6 bases lay in between. This CDR3 spans 13 amino acids. From germline, CDR1 is SGHTA and CDR2 FQGTGA. The DNA of the CDR3 is TGTGCCAGCAGCTTAACCCAGAGCGGGGAGCTGTTTTTT. Translating it yields CASSLTQSGELFF.

V usage is TRBV5-1 and J usage is TRBJ2-3; 8 bases align to TRBD2. V lost 4 bases and J lost 10; bases outside the gene matches: 11. Per the germline V gene, CDR1 is SGHRS and CDR2 is YFSETQ. The CDR3 runs to 14 residues. As DNA, the CDR3 is TGCGCCAGCAGCGAACCGGGCGCGGGGGGAGCGCAGTATTTT. This encodes CASSEPGAGGAQYF.